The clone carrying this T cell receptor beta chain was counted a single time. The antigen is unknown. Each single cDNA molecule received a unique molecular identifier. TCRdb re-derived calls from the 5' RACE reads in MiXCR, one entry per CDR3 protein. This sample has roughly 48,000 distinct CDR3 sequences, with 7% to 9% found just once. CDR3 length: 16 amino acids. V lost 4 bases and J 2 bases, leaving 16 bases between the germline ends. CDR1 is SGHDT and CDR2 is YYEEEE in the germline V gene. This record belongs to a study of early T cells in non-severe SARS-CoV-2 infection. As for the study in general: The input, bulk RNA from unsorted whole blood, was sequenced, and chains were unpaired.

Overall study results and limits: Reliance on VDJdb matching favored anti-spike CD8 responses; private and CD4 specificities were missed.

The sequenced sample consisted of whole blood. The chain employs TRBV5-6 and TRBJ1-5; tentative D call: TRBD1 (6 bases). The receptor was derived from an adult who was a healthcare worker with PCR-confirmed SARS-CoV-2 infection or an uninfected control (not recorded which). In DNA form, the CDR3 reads TGTGCCAGCAGCGTTGCAGGGGCGGGAGGCAATCAGCCCCAGCATTTT. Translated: CASSVAGAGGNQPQHF.